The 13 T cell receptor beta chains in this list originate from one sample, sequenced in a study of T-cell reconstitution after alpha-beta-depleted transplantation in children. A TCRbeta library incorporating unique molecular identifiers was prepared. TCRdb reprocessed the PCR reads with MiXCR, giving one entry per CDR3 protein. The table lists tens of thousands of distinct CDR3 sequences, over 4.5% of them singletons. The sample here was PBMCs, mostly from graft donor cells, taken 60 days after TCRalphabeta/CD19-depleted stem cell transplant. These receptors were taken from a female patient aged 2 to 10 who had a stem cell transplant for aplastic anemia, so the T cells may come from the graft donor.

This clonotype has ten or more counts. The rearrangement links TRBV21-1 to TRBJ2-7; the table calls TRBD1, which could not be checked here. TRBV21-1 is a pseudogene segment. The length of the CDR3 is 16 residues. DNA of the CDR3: TGTGCCAGCAGCAACCTACTCGGGACAGGGAACTACGAGCAGTACTTC. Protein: CASSNLLGTGNYEQYF.

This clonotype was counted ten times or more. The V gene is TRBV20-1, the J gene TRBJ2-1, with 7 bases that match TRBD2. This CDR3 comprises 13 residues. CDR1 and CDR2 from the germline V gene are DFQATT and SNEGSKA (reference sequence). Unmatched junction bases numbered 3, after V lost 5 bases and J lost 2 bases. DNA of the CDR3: TGCAGTGCTTCTAGCGGTACCTACAATGAGCAGTTCTTC. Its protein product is CSASSGTYNEQFF.

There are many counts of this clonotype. CDR3 coding DNA: TGCAGCCTGCGGACTGTCACAGATACGCAGTATTTT. Translated: CSLRTVTDTQYF. The chain uses TRBV29-1 and TRBJ2-3, with a tentative D call TRBD2 (5 bases). The V gene's germline CDR1 is SQVTM and CDR2 ANQGSEA. Trimming took 8 bases from V and 2 from J, leaving 11 bases between them. CDR3 length: 12 residues.

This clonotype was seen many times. The CDR3 is CASSLQAGEKLFF. The CDR3 coding sequence is TGCGCCAGCAGCTTGCAGGCAGGTGAAAAACTGTTTTTT. The rearrangement joins TRBV5-1 to TRBJ1-4; D not resolved. V lost 1 base, J lost 7 bases, and 8 bases lay in between. There are 13 residues in the CDR3. Germline CDR1 is SGHRS and CDR2 is YFSETQ. The entire variable domain, with the rest obtained from reference TRBV5-1 and TRBJ1-4, is as follows: KAGVTQTPRYLIKTRGQQVTLSCSPISGHRSVSWYQQTPGQGLQFLFEYFSETQRNKGNFPGRFSGRQFSNSRSEMNVSTLELGDSALYLCASSLQAGEKLFFGSGTQLSVL.

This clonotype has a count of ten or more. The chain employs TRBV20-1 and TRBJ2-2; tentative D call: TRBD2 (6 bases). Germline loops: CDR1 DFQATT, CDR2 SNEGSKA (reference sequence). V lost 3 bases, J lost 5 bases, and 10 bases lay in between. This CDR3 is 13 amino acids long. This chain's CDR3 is CSASTRETGELFF. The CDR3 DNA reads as TGCAGTGCTAGTACGCGGGAAACCGGGGAGCTGTTTTTT.

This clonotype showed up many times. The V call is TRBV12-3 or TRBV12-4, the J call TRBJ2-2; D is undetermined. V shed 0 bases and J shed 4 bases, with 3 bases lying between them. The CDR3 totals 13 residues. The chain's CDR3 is CASSLAGTGELFF. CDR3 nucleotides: TGTGCCAGCAGTTTAGCGGGCACCGGGGAGCTGTTTTTT.

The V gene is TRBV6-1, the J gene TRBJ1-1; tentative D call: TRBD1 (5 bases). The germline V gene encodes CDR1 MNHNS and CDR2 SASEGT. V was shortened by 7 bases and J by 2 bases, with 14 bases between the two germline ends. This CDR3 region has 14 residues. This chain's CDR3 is CASIRDRGNTEAFF. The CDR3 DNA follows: TGTGCCAGCATACGAGACAGAGGAAACACTGAAGCTTTCTTT.

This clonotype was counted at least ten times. The CDR3 protein is CASSQGPSSYEQYF. Written as DNA, the CDR3 is TGCGCCAGCAGCCAAGGTCCCTCCTCCTACGAGCAGTACTTC. This chain connects TRBV4-1 to TRBJ2-7, with unresolved D. Germline V gene lookup returns CDR1 MGHRA and CDR2 YSYEKL. V lost 1 base, J lost 0 bases, and 7 bases lay in between. The length of the CDR3 is 14 residues.

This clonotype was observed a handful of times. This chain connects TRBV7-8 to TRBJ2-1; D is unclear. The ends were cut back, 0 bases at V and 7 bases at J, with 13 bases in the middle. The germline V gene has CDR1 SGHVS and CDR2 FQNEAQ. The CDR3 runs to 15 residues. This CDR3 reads CASSLARLPRNEQFF. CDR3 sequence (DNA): TGTGCCAGCAGCTTAGCGCGGCTCCCTAGGAATGAGCAGTTCTTC. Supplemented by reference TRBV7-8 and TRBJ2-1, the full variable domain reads GAGVSQSPRYKVAKRGQDVALRCDPISGHVSLFWYQQALGQGPEFLTYFQNEAQLDKSGLPSDRFFAERPEGSVSTLKIQRTQQEDSAVYLCASSLARLPRNEQFFGPGTRLTVL.

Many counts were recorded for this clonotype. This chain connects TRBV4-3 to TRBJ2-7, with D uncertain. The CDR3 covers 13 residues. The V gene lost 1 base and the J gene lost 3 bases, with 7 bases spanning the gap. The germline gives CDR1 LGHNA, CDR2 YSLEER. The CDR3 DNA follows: TGCGCCAGCAGCCAAGGGGCCGGCTACGAGCAGTACGTC. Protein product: CASSQGAGYEQYV.

CDR3 DNA sequence: TGTGCCAGCAGCCCAGGTCAGGGCCACAATGAGCAGTTCTTC. Translation: CASSPGQGHNEQFF. The chain recombines TRBV11-2 with TRBJ2-1, with D possibly matching TRBD1 (5 bases). V was clipped by 5 bases and J by 5 bases, with 13 bases between them. Germline CDR1 reads SGHAT; CDR2 reads FQNNGV. The CDR3 has 14 amino acids. Combining the CDR3 with reference TRBV11-2 and TRBJ2-1 gives the whole variable domain EAGVAQSPRYKIIEKRQSVAFWCNPISGHATLYWYQQILGQGPKLLIQFQNNGVVDDSQLPKDRFSAERLKGVDSTLKIQPAKLEDSAVYLCASSPGQGHNEQFFGPGTRLTVL.

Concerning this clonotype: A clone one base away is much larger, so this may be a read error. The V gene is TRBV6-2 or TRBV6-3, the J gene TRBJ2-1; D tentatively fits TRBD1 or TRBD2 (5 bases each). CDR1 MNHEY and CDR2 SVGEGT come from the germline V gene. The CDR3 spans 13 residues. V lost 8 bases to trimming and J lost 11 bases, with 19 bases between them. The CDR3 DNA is TGTGCCAGCTTTGTGGACGGGGCCGGGAAGCAGTTCTTC. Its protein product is CASFVDGAGKQFF.

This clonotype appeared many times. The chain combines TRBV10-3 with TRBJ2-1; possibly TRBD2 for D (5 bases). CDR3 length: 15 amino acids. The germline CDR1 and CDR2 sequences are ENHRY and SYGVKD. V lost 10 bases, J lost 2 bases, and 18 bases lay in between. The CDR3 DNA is TGTGCCACCAACGGTGTGGGAGCCCCCTACAATGAGCAGTTCTTC. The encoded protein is CATNGVGAPYNEQFF.